This record looks at one T cell receptor beta chain sequence and its context. The repertoire was sequenced with immunoSEQ multiplex PCR; TCRdb's copy has only in-frame clones and lacks some. The data hold 180,000 or so clones, with almost 90% observed a single time. The junction had 3 bases not matched to a gene; V was cut back by 6 bases and J by 0 bases. Germline lookup yields CDR1 MDHEN and CDR2 SYDVKM. This CDR3 contains 14 residues. This specimen comes from a study of blood T cell repertoires in COVID-19. At the level of the study: Sites in the United States, Italy and Spain provided acute and convalescent COVID-19 samples.

This sequence was found in a man in his fifties with acute or convalescent COVID-19. The specimen sequenced was peripheral blood. The chain joins TRBV28 to TRBJ1-1; 8 positions match TRBD1. The CDR3 DNA sequence: TGTGCCAGCAGGGGGACAGGCTTGAACACTGAAGCTTTCTTT. It yields the protein CASRGTGLNTEAFF.